This TCR beta chain was identified in a study of technical replicates of blood from several donors (dated by TCRdb to about 2017). A remark on this clone: Its antigen remains undetermined. Base quality data are lacking; no much larger clone is found one base away.

Spanning cysteine to phenylalanine, the CDR3 consists of 16 amino acids. Of the read, only the CDR3 DNA is kept; its 48 bases are in frame from base 1. The germline V gene (reference sequence) specifies PRHDT as CDR1 and FYEKMQ as CDR2. V loses 5 bases, J loses 0 bases, and the germline ends lie 17 bases apart. Preparation of the library involved the immunoSEQ multiplex PCR assay. In its TCRdb copy, this immuneACCESS table keeps in-frame sequences only and misses some clones. Where compared with another copy, unresolved V genes explain less than half of these, and the others have no known cause. This sample is represented by 30,000 to 40,000 clones; approximately 92% of them were singletons. 4.1% of the sample is taken by the ten largest.

What was sequenced was PBMCs. The sequence was collected from a human donor in good health. Some clones in this sample may be carry-over from other donors' samples. The rearranged segments are TRBV13 and TRBJ2-7; perhaps TRBD1 is the D gene, with 5 bases matching. The CDR3 protein sequence reads: CASSPLGESPSYEQYF. The nucleotides are TGTGCCAGCAGCCCCCTAGGGGAAAGCCCCTCCTACGAGCAGTACTTC.